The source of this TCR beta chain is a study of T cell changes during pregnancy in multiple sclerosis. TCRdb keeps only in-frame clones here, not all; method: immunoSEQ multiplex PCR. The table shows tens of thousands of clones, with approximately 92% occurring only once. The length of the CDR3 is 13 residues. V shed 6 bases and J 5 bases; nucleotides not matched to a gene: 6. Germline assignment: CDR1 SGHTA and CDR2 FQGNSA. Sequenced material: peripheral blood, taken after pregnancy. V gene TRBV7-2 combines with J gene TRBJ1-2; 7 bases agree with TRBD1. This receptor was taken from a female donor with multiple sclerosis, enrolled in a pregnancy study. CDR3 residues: CASSRGQVYGYTF. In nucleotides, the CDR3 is TGTGCCAGCAGTCGCGGACAGGTGTATGGCTACACCTTC.